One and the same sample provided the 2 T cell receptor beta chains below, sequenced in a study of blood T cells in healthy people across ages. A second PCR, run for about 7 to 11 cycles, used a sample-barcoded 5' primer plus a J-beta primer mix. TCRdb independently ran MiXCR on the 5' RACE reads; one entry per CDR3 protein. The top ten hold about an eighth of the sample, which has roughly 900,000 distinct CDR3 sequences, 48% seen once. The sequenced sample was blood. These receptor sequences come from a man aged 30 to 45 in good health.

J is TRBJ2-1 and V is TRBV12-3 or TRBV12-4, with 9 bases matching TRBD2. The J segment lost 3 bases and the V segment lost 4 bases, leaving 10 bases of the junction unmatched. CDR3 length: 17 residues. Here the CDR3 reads CASSSPLAGPHYNEQFF. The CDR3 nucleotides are TGTGCCAGCAGTTCTCCTCTAGCGGGGCCCCACTACAATGAGCAGTTCTTC.

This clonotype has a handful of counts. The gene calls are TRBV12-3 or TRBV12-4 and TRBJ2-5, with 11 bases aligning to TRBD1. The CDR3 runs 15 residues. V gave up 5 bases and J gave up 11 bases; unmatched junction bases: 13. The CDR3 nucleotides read TGTGCCAGCAGTCCGGGACAGGGGGGTTACAATGAGCAGTACTTC. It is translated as CASSPGQGGYNEQYF.